This is a list of T cell receptor beta chains from one sample in a study of spatial heterogeneity in lung cancer. Each CDR3 protein gets one entry after TCRdb re-called the 5' RACE reads with MiXCR. The sample carries about 36,000 distinct CDR3 sequences, 5.2% recorded once. The sample consisted of PBMCs, taken at surgery. The receptor set was obtained from a female donor with early-stage non-small cell lung cancer. CDR3s include the opening cysteine and the closing phenylalanine or tryptophan. D genes are given only for firm matches. Size is stated for part of the rows, as once, few or many counts, or as a class when the clone is expanded.

clone size: many
D gene: .
J gene: TRBJ2-3
V gene: TRBV19
CDR3 DNA: TGTGCCAGTAGTGACAGGTTTTCAGCAGATACGCAGTATTTT
CDR3 protein: CASSDRFSADTQYF

clone size: .
D gene: TRBD2
J gene: TRBJ2-5
V gene: TRBV9
CDR3 DNA: TGTGCCAGCAGCGCCTTGGGGCTAGCGGAGGAAGAGACCCAGTACTTC
CDR3 protein: CASSALGLAEEETQYF

clone size: many
D gene: .
J gene: TRBJ1-2
V gene: TRBV7-2
CDR3 DNA: TGTGCCAGCAGCCCTCCCCCATGGCGACAGCGAGCTAACTATGGCTACACCTTC
CDR3 protein: CASSPPPWRQRANYGYTF

clone size: many
D gene: TRBD1
J gene: TRBJ1-3
V gene: TRBV9
CDR3 DNA: TGTGCCAGTGCGACAGGGCAAGTCACCTCTGGAAACACCATATATTTT
CDR3 protein: CASATGQVTSGNTIYF

clone size: many
D gene: .
J gene: TRBJ2-5
V gene: TRBV9
CDR3 DNA: TGTGCCAGCAGCGCCCCCCAGGAGCAAGAGACCCAGTACTTC
CDR3 protein: CASSAPQEQETQYF

clone size: many
D gene: .
J gene: TRBJ2-1
V gene: TRBV28
CDR3 DNA: TGTGCCAGCAGTTCCTTCAGGTACAATGAGCAGTTCTTC
CDR3 protein: CASSSFRYNEQFF

clone size: many
D gene: TRBD2
J gene: TRBJ2-1
V gene: TRBV9
CDR3 DNA: TGTGCCAGCAGCGGACTAGCGGGGGTCAATGAGCAGTTCTTC
CDR3 protein: CASSGLAGVNEQFF

clone size: many
D gene: .
J gene: TRBJ2-5
V gene: TRBV5-1
CDR3 DNA: TGCGCCAGCAGCTACGACCAGCGCCAAGAGACCCAGTACTTC
CDR3 protein: CASSYDQRQETQYF

clone size: many
D gene: .
J gene: TRBJ2-3
V gene: TRBV4-2
CDR3 DNA: TGTGCCAGCAGCCAAGATTCGGGGGCCGGCACAGATACGCAGTATTTT
CDR3 protein: CASSQDSGAGTDTQYF

clone size: many
D gene: .
J gene: TRBJ2-5
V gene: TRBV7-2
CDR3 DNA: TGTGCCAGCAGCTTATCCCTGGGTGAGACCCAGTACTTC
CDR3 protein: CASSLSLGETQYF

clone size: many
D gene: .
J gene: TRBJ2-7
V gene: TRBV28
CDR3 DNA: TGTGCCAGCAGCCCAGCCCGCCGGTCTAGCAGTCAGCAGTACTTC
CDR3 protein: CASSPARRSSSQQYF

clone size: many
D gene: .
J gene: TRBJ1-6
V gene: TRBV14
CDR3 DNA: TGTGCCAGCAGCCACGTGGATAATTCACCCCTCCACTTT
CDR3 protein: CASSHVDNSPLHF

clone size: few
D gene: .
J gene: TRBJ1-5
V gene: TRBV19
CDR3 DNA: TGTGCCAGTTGCCGGACCGATTTCTATAGCAATCAGCCCCAGCATTTT
CDR3 protein: CASCRTDFYSNQPQHF

clone size: many
D gene: .
J gene: TRBJ2-3
V gene: TRBV29-1
CDR3 DNA: TGCAGCGTTCAGGGCAGGGGTTTTGGCACAGATACGCAGTATTTT
CDR3 protein: CSVQGRGFGTDTQYF

clone size: many
D gene: .
J gene: TRBJ2-3
V gene: TRBV30
CDR3 DNA: TGTGCCTGGAGTGGGCGGCTCACAGATACGCAGTATTTT
CDR3 protein: CAWSGRLTDTQYF

clone size: .
D gene: TRBD1
J gene: TRBJ2-1
V gene: TRBV20-1
CDR3 DNA: TGCAGTGCTTTTGGATCGGGACAGGGGGCCTACAATGAGCAGTTCTTC
CDR3 protein: CSAFGSGQGAYNEQFF

clone size: many
D gene: .
J gene: TRBJ2-5
V gene: TRBV5-8
CDR3 DNA: TGTGCCAGCAGCTTGGGGGGTCAGGCAGAGACCCAGTACTTC
CDR3 protein: CASSLGGQAETQYF

clone size: few
D gene: TRBD1
J gene: TRBJ2-7
V gene: TRBV2
CDR3 DNA: TGTGCCAGCAGGCGGGACAGGGTCTCCTACGAGCAGTACTTC
CDR3 protein: CASRRDRVSYEQYF

clone size: many
D gene: .
J gene: TRBJ2-5
V gene: TRBV12-3/TRBV12-4
CDR3 DNA: TGTGCCAGCAGTTTAGGGAGTAGCCCCGAGACCCAGTACTTC
CDR3 protein: CASSLGSSPETQYF

clone size: few
D gene: .
J gene: TRBJ2-1
V gene: TRBV7-2
CDR3 DNA: TGTGCCAGCAGCTTAGTGGACGGCATTGAGCAGTTCTTC
CDR3 protein: CASSLVDGIEQFF

clone size: few
D gene: TRBD1
J gene: TRBJ2-5
V gene: TRBV7-6
CDR3 DNA: TGTGCCAGCAGCTTGGGGACAGTTGAGACCCAGTACTTC
CDR3 protein: CASSLGTVETQYF

clone size: .
D gene: .
J gene: TRBJ1-1
V gene: TRBV11-2
CDR3 DNA: TGTGCCAGCAGCTTAGGATGGAGTCAGGGGCGCAGAACTGAAGCTTTCTTT
CDR3 protein: CASSLGWSQGRRTEAFF

clone size: many
D gene: .
J gene: TRBJ2-2
V gene: TRBV7-2
CDR3 DNA: TGTGCCAGCAGCGGGGACGGTTGGGAGCTGTTTTTT
CDR3 protein: CASSGDGWELFF

clone size: few
D gene: TRBD2
J gene: TRBJ2-5
V gene: TRBV5-4
CDR3 DNA: TGTGCCAGCAGCTTGGGGGGACTAGCGGGACAAGAGACCCAGTACTTC
CDR3 protein: CASSLGGLAGQETQYF

clone size: many
D gene: TRBD2
J gene: TRBJ2-2
V gene: TRBV11-2
CDR3 DNA: TGTGCCAGCAGCTTCCTCAGCGGGAGGGCGAGCGGGGAGCTGTTTTTT
CDR3 protein: CASSFLSGRASGELFF

clone size: many
D gene: .
J gene: TRBJ1-1
V gene: TRBV7-8
CDR3 DNA: TGTGCCAGCAGCCTACCCCCCGGGGGAACTGAAGCTTTCTTT
CDR3 protein: CASSLPPGGTEAFF

clone size: .
D gene: .
J gene: TRBJ2-5
V gene: TRBV3-1
CDR3 DNA: TGTGCCAGCAGCGACCGGGGGCCGGCAGAGACCCAGTACTTC
CDR3 protein: CASSDRGPAETQYF

clone size: .
D gene: TRBD2
J gene: TRBJ2-7
V gene: TRBV28
CDR3 DNA: TGTGCCAGCCAAGGGCAGCGGGAGGGCTACGAGCAGTACTTC
CDR3 protein: CASQGQREGYEQYF

clone size: many
D gene: .
J gene: TRBJ2-2
V gene: TRBV5-1
CDR3 DNA: TGCGCCAGCAGGGATAACACCGGGGAGCTGTTTTTT
CDR3 protein: CASRDNTGELFF

clone size: many
D gene: .
J gene: TRBJ2-7
V gene: TRBV4-3
CDR3 DNA: TGCGCCAGCAGCCAAGGAGGGGGGAGGGAAACCTACGAGCAGTACTTC
CDR3 protein: CASSQGGGRETYEQYF

clone size: many
D gene: TRBD2
J gene: TRBJ2-3
V gene: TRBV2
CDR3 DNA: TGTGCCAGCAGTGGACTAGCGGGTACCTTCGGGGATACGCAGTATTTT
CDR3 protein: CASSGLAGTFGDTQYF

clone size: many
D gene: TRBD1
J gene: TRBJ1-1
V gene: TRBV10-3
CDR3 DNA: TGTGCCACCCGGGACAGACCTGGGGACACTGAAGCTTTCTTT
CDR3 protein: CATRDRPGDTEAFF

clone size: few
D gene: .
J gene: TRBJ2-2
V gene: TRBV3-1
CDR3 DNA: TGTGCCAGCAGCCAGGGCAGGGGCAGGGCGACGGCCGGGGAGCTGTTTTTT
CDR3 protein: CASSQGRGRATAGELFF

clone size: many
D gene: TRBD1
J gene: TRBJ1-2
V gene: TRBV29-1
CDR3 DNA: TGCAGCGCGTACCGACAGGGAGGCTACACCTTC
CDR3 protein: CSAYRQGGYTF

clone size: many
D gene: .
J gene: TRBJ2-1
V gene: TRBV7-9
CDR3 DNA: TGTGCCAGCAGCTTTGGGGCGGGGGAGCAGTTCTTC
CDR3 protein: CASSFGAGEQFF

clone size: few
D gene: .
J gene: TRBJ2-7
V gene: TRBV11-2
CDR3 DNA: TGTGCCAGCAGCATCCGGGACTTCCTCTCCTACGAGCAGTACTTC
CDR3 protein: CASSIRDFLSYEQYF

clone size: .
D gene: .
J gene: TRBJ2-1
V gene: TRBV7-2
CDR3 DNA: TGTGCCAGCACTCTGAGCTCCTACAATGAGCAGTTCTTC
CDR3 protein: CASTLSSYNEQFF

clone size: many
D gene: .
J gene: TRBJ2-3
V gene: TRBV9
CDR3 DNA: TGTGCCAGCAGCGCGAACTCCGAGATTACGCAGTATTTT
CDR3 protein: CASSANSEITQYF

clone size: many
D gene: TRBD1
J gene: TRBJ1-2
V gene: TRBV13
CDR3 DNA: TGTGCCAGCAGCCGTCTGGGACAGGGGTTACAGGATGGCTACACCTTC
CDR3 protein: CASSRLGQGLQDGYTF

clone size: many
D gene: .
J gene: TRBJ2-3
V gene: TRBV6-1
CDR3 DNA: TGTGCCAGCAGTCACGGTGGTGAAGGAGATACGCAGTATTTT
CDR3 protein: CASSHGGEGDTQYF

clone size: many
D gene: .
J gene: TRBJ1-3
V gene: TRBV7-9
CDR3 DNA: TGTGCCAGCAGCTTAGGGAGCTCTGGAAACACCATATATTTT
CDR3 protein: CASSLGSSGNTIYF

clone size: many
D gene: .
J gene: TRBJ1-1
V gene: TRBV28
CDR3 DNA: TGTGCCAGCAGTTTATTGGGGCAGGAGAACACTGAAGCTTTCTTT
CDR3 protein: CASSLLGQENTEAFF

clone size: many
D gene: .
J gene: TRBJ2-5
V gene: TRBV30
CDR3 DNA: TGTGCCTGGAGTGTCGGCAGTAAAGAGACCCAGTACTTC
CDR3 protein: CAWSVGSKETQYF